This TCR beta chain was retrieved from a study of blood T cell repertoires in COVID-19. Whole-study context: Spain, Italy and the United States supplied samples that represented acute and convalescent COVID-19. The analysed material was cDNA or gDNA that came from T cells, B-cell-depleted T cells, or PBMCs.

Per the original methods: Reference gene primer amplification yielded estimated nucleated cell counts. Clones were read by immunoSEQ multiplex PCR, and TCRdb kept only the in-frame ones, dropping some. V and J calls and clone size are copied from that table; D and trimming were computed from the DNA. The table includes some 210,000 clones, roughly 80% detected once. The clonotype comes from a human donor in a cohort sampled during active COVID-19. Sample: peripheral blood.

Here the CDR3 DNA reads TGTGCCAGCAGTTTACAGGGGGGACCCTACGAGCAGTACTTC. This codes for CASSLQGGPYEQYF. The J gene is TRBJ2-7, the V gene TRBV28; TRBD1 is a possible D gene (7 bases). Germline-derived CDR1 and CDR2 are MDHEN and SYDVKM. The V gene lost 2 bases and the J gene lost 2 bases, with 10 bases spanning the gap. The CDR3 runs to 14 residues.